Each of the 6 T cell receptor beta chains below was sequenced from the same sample in a study of cytomegalovirus exposure and HLA in healthy donors. In the PCR, 60 Vbeta and 13 Jbeta primers were used. Some clones are missing from TCRdb's copy, which holds only in-frame ones; the method was immunoSEQ multiplex PCR. Here the sample table reports about 130,000 clones. The sequenced sample consisted of PBMCs. These receptors all come from a woman in her thirties or forties in good health and CMV-seropositive.

V is TRBV4-3 and J is TRBJ2-7, with D possibly matching TRBD1 (6 bases). Trimming shortened V by 2 bases and J by 4 bases, and 12 bases separated the two germline ends. There are 14 residues in the CDR3. Germline lookup yields CDR1 LGHNA and CDR2 YSLEER. CDR3 DNA: TGCGCCAGCAGCCAATCGTCCAGGGGATACGAGCAGTACTTC. Its translation: CASSQSSRGYEQYF.

This sequence joins TRBV15 and TRBJ1-2; 8 nucleotides line up with TRBD1. The V segment lost 0 bases and the J segment 8 bases; nucleotides outside the gene matches: 8. The CDR3 loop spans 15 amino acids. Germline-derived CDR1 and CDR2 are LNHNV and YYDKDF (reference sequence). DNA of the CDR3: TGTGCCACCAGCAGAGACTTGGACAGGGTCGAAGGCTACACCTTC. Translated: CATSRDLDRVEGYTF.

The chain is built from TRBV19 and TRBJ1-1; TRBD1 matches 9 bases. Germline loops: CDR1 LNHDA, CDR2 SQIVND (reference sequence). CDR3 length: 15 amino acids. Unmatched junction bases numbered 5, after V lost 0 bases and J lost 6 bases. CDR3 nucleotides: TGTGCCAGTAGTATAGAAGGGACAGGGATCGCTGAAGCTTTCTTT. Protein product: CASSIEGTGIAEAFF.

The CDR3 here is CASSQLDTQYF. CDR3 nucleotide sequence: TGTGCCAGCAGCCAGTTAGATACGCAGTATTTT. The J gene is TRBJ2-3, the V gene TRBV7-2; D gene uncertain. This CDR3 has 11 residues. Per germline, CDR1 SGHTA and CDR2 FQGNSA. V was pared by 5 bases and J by 5 bases, with 5 bases between. Together with reference TRBV7-2 and TRBJ2-3, the CDR3 gives the full variable domain: GAGVSQSPSNKVTEKGKDVELRCDPISGHTALYWYRQSLGQGLEFLIYFQGNSAPDKSGLPSDRFSAERTGGSVSTLTIQRTQQEDSAVYLCASSQLDTQYFGPGTRLTVL.

The rearrangement links TRBV27 to TRBJ2-7; 8 positions agree with TRBD2. This CDR3 comprises 14 residues. Germline trimming cut 6 bases from V and 3 bases from J; bases unmatched to any gene: 7. CDR1 and CDR2 from the germline V gene are MNHEY and SMNVEV (reference sequence). The CDR3 DNA reads as TGTGCCAGCAGCCGACTAGCGACTTACTACGAGCAGTACTTC. This translates into CASSRLATYYEQYF.

J is TRBJ1-1 and V is TRBV7-3; a weak D match, TRBD1 (6 bases). The CDR3 length is 13 residues. Looked up from germline, CDR1 is SGHTA and CDR2 is FQGTGA. V gave up 8 bases and J gave up 0 bases, with 10 bases separating them. CDR3 loop: CASSGHLNTEAFF. The CDR3 coding sequence is TGTGCCAGCTCGGGACACCTGAACACTGAAGCTTTCTTT.